Below, one TCR beta chain is given with its context. PCR involved 60 Vbeta and 13 Jbeta primers. Profiled with immunoSEQ multiplex PCR; TCRdb holds only in-frame clones, not every one. The sample consists of 100,000 to 150,000 clones, 78% of them appearing once. The CDR3 is 13 residues long. Trimming shortened V by 5 bases and J by 1 base, and 9 bases separated the two germline ends. Germline V CDR1 and CDR2: MNHNS, SASEGT. These data come from a study of cytomegalovirus exposure and HLA in healthy donors. Source material: PBMCs. The chain employs TRBV6-1 and TRBJ2-7; TRBD1 might be the D (6 bases). The sequence derives from a man aged 40-50 years in good health and CMV-seronegative. CDR3 bases: TGTGCCAGCAGTACAGGGACATCCTACGAGCAGTACTTC. It codes for CASSTGTSYEQYF.